Presented here are 6 T cell receptor beta chains from one specimen sequenced in a study of T cells expressing NK-cell markers. TCRdb reanalyzed the 5' RACE reads, giving one entry per CDR3 protein sequence and no DNA. Found here are 550,000 to 600,000 distinct CDR3 sequences; the top ten clones hold around 3.3%. The sequencing input was blood T cells: a sorted CD56 or NKG2C T cell subset, CD4+ or CD8+ T cells, or bulk PBMC T cells (not recorded which). These receptors all stem from a young man in good health.

The genes are TRBV10-3 and TRBJ2-7. The V gene's germline CDR1 is ENHRY and CDR2 SYGVKD. The CDR3 has 15 amino acids. Here the CDR3 reads CAISDSGQHTYEQYF.

This chain links TRBV3-1 with TRBJ2-3; with no DNA, the TCRdb D assignment of TRBD1 cannot be verified. Germline V gives CDR1 LGHDT, CDR2 YNNKEL (reference sequence). The CDR3 spans 14 residues. The CDR3 region is CASSQGGDADTQYF.

The chain couples TRBV5-1 to TRBJ2-7; TCRdb lists TRBD1, though no DNA is available to test this call. CDR3 length: 14 residues. Germline V CDR1 and CDR2: SGHRS, YFSETQ. CDR3 residues: CASSGGQFPYEQYF.

This chain's CDR3 is CASRGRRNEQFF. The V gene is TRBV12-3 or TRBV12-4, the J gene TRBJ2-1. The CDR3 runs 12 residues.

The chain joins TRBV7-2 to TRBJ2-1; TCRdb's D gene call, TRBD1, goes unchecked for lack of DNA. The CDR3 extends over 18 amino acids. Germline V CDR1 and CDR2: SGHTA, FQGNSA. The CDR3 here is CASSHGAIGTSSYNEQFF.

This chain uses TRBV5-1 with TRBJ2-1; TCRdb's D gene call, TRBD1, goes unchecked for lack of DNA. The CDR3 has 15 residues. CDR1 is SGHRS, CDR2 YFSETQ, per germline. CDR3 protein: CASSFVSGSNNEQFF.